Shown below are 13 T cell receptor beta chains from a single sample sequenced in a study of memory CD4+ T cells and cytomegalovirus serostatus. The sort gate was single viable CD3+CD4+CD8-CD45RO+ cells for memory CD4+ T cells. Method: immunoSEQ multiplex PCR; TCRdb's copy keeps in-frame clones and lacks some. Among under 55,000 clones listed, 80% to 90% were seen once. Sequencing was performed on memory CD4+ T cells from blood. These receptors were obtained from an adult in good health and CMV-seropositive.

This sequence joins TRBV19 and TRBJ2-6, with TRBD2 as a possible D gene (5 bases). The germline V gene has CDR1 LNHDA and CDR2 SQIVND (reference sequence). With 7 bases removed from V and 3 bases from J, the gap between germline ends came to 16 bases. The length of the CDR3 is 16 residues. CDR3 protein: CASTPNRGNGANVLTF. CDR3 DNA: TGTGCCAGTACCCCCAACCGGGGAAATGGGGCCAACGTCCTGACTTTC.

The CDR3 sequence: CASSLEGGGLAPSTDTQYF. The DNA of the CDR3 is TGTGCCAGCAGCTTGGAAGGCGGGGGCCTAGCTCCTAGCACAGATACGCAGTATTTT. The chain has TRBV5-4 and TRBJ2-3, with D possibly TRBD2 on 7 matching bases. Germline V gene sequence: CDR1 SGHNT, CDR2 YYREEE (reference sequence). The CDR3 extends over 19 amino acids. V lost 0 bases, J lost 0 bases, and 20 bases lay in between.

This chain connects TRBV7-3 to TRBJ2-1; 9 bases fit TRBD2. This CDR3 is 16 amino acids long. The V segment lost 5 bases and the J segment 0 bases; nucleotides outside the gene matches: 5. Germline V CDR1 and CDR2: SGHTA, FQGTGA. The CDR3 protein is CASSRNSGSSYNEQFF. CDR3 bases: TGTGCCAGCAGCCGCAATAGCGGGAGCTCCTACAATGAGCAGTTCTTC.

The chain employs TRBV4-2 and TRBJ2-5; either TRBD1 or TRBD2 may supply D (6 bases each). The CDR3 contains 13 residues. Trimming removed 0 bases from V and 9 bases from J, with 11 bases in between. Germline-derived CDR1 and CDR2 are LGHNA and YNFKEQ. The CDR3 DNA sequence: TGTGCCAGCAGCCAAGATTTGGAGGGGGCCCAGTACTTC. Translation gives CASSQDLEGAQYF.

The CDR3 DNA follows: TGTGCCACCCCCTGGGGGCTCAACACTGAAGCTTTCTTT. It yields the protein CATPWGLNTEAFF. This chain joins TRBV19 and TRBJ1-1; D possibly corresponds to TRBD1 (6 bases). With 10 bases removed from V and 2 bases from J, the gap between germline ends came to 14 bases. The CDR3 is 13 residues long. The V gene's germline CDR1 is LNHDA and CDR2 SQIVND (reference sequence).

The J gene is TRBJ1-1, the V gene TRBV7-9; the match to TRBD1 covers 7 bases. The J segment lost 10 bases and the V segment lost 0 bases, leaving 5 bases of the junction unmatched. There are 13 residues in the CDR3. CDR1 is SEHNR and CDR2 is FQNEAQ in the germline V gene (reference sequence). CDR3 in DNA: TGTGCCAGCAGCTTAGCCGGGACAGTTATAGCTTTCTTT. It translates to CASSLAGTVIAFF.

The chain uses TRBV4-3 and TRBJ1-1; possibly TRBD1 for D (6 bases). The germline V and J ends were trimmed by 0 bases and 4 bases, with 15 bases remaining between them. CDR1 LGHNA and CDR2 YSLEER come from the germline V gene. The CDR3 consists of 16 residues. The CDR3 sequence: CASSQEVLVGGTEAFF. CDR3 DNA sequence: TGCGCCAGCAGCCAAGAAGTTTTGGTAGGGGGCACTGAAGCTTTCTTT.

This clone was seen a few times. The V gene is TRBV5-1, the J gene TRBJ1-1; TRBD1 matches 7 bases. Trimming cost V 5 bases and J 0 bases; bases outside gene matches: 4. CDR1 and CDR2 (germline): SGHRS, YFSETQ. The CDR3 extends over 14 amino acids. CDR3: CASRGGQMNTEAFF. CDR3 bases: TGCGCCAGCAGGGGGGGACAGATGAACACTGAAGCTTTCTTT.

Comment on this clone: Other DNA sequences within the sample encode an identical CDR3. CDR3 loop: CASSLGTGVGGYTF. The CDR3, as DNA: TGTGCCAGCAGCCTAGGGACAGGGGTAGGAGGCTACACCTTC. The chain employs TRBV7-9 and TRBJ1-2, with 10 positions matching TRBD1. Per germline, CDR1 SEHNR and CDR2 FQNEAQ (reference sequence). The CDR3 runs to 14 residues. With V trimmed by 5 bases and J by 8 bases, 8 bases remained unmatched. Combining the CDR3 with reference TRBV7-9 and TRBJ1-2 gives the whole variable domain DTGVSQNPRHKITKRGQNVTFRCDPISEHNRLYWYRQTLGQGPEFLTYFQNEAQLEKSRLLSDRFSAERPKGSFSTLEIQRTEQGDSAMYLCASSLGTGVGGYTFGSGTRLTVV.

J is TRBJ2-4 and V is TRBV5-1; 10 positions agree with TRBD2. This CDR3 has 16 amino acids. With 0 bases clipped from V and 14 bases from J, the junction kept 14 bases outside the gene matches. Germline V CDR1 and CDR2: SGHRS, YFSETQ. CDR3 protein: CASSLAEASGGRGEYF. In DNA form, the CDR3 reads TGCGCCAGCAGCTTGGCCGAAGCTAGCGGGGGTCGTGGAGAGTACTTC. Full variable domain (remainder filled in from reference TRBV5-1 and TRBJ2-4): KAGVTQTPRYLIKTRGQQVTLSCSPISGHRSVSWYQQTPGQGLQFLFEYFSETQRNKGNFPGRFSGRQFSNSRSEMNVSTLELGDSALYLCASSLAEASGGRGEYFGAGTRLSVL.

The gene calls are TRBV6-1 and TRBJ1-1; D is perhaps TRBD1 (6 bases). V gave up 7 bases and J gave up 5 bases, with 17 bases separating them. The CDR3 spans 14 residues. CDR1 and CDR2 (germline): MNHNS, SASEGT. This CDR3 is CASTLTGLGTEAFF. DNA of the CDR3: TGTGCCAGCACCTTGACAGGATTGGGAACTGAAGCTTTCTTT.

The rearrangement uses TRBV5-4 and TRBJ2-7; TRBD1 matches 9 bases. This CDR3 comprises 16 residues. Germline CDR1 is SGHNT and CDR2 is YYREEE (reference sequence). The V gene end was trimmed by 4 bases and the J gene end by 1 base; junction bases not matched to a gene: 9. DNA of the CDR3: TGTGCCAGCAGCCCCTCCCGGGACAGGGCATCCTACGAGCAGTACTTC. Protein: CASSPSRDRASYEQYF.

This chain uses TRBV7-2 with TRBJ1-2, with 10 bases matching TRBD1. V trimming: 5 bases; J trimming: 5 bases; junction bases outside the gene matches: 8. Germline V gives CDR1 SGHTA, CDR2 FQGNSA. The CDR3 loop spans 15 amino acids. This CDR3 is CASSLTGTGEYGYTF. The CDR3, as DNA: TGTGCCAGCAGCCTCACCGGGACAGGGGAGTATGGCTACACCTTC.